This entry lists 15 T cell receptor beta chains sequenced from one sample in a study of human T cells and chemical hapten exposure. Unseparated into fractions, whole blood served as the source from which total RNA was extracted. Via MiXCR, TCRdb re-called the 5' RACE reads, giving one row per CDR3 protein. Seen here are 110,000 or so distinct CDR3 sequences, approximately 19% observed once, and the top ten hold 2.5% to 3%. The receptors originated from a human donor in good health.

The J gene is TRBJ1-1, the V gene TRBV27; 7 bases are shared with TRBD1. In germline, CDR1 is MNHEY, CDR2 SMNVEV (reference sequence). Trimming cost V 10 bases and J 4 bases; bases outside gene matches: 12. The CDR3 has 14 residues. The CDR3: CATQFVGGGTEAFF. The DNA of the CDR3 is TGTGCCACCCAGTTTGTAGGGGGCGGCACTGAAGCTTTCTTT.

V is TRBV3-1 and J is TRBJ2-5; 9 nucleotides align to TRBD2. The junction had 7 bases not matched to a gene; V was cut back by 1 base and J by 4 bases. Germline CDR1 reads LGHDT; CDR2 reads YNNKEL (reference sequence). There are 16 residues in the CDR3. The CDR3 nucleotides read TGTGCCAGCAGCCAAGTGCGCGGGAGGGCCGTAGAGACCCAGTACTTC. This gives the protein CASSQVRGRAVETQYF.

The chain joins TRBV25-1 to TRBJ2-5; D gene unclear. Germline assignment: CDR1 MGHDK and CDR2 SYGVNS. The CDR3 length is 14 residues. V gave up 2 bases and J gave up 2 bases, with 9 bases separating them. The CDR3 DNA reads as TGTGCCAGCAGTGAACGTACAGTACAAGAGACCCAGTACTTC. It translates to CASSERTVQETQYF.

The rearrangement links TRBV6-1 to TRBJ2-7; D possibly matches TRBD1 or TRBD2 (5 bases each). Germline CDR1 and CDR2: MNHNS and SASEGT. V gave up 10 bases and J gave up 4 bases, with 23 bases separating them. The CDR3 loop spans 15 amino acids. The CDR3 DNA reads TGTGCCATCTGGGCGGTCAGGGAGAAACGGTACGAGCAGTACTTC. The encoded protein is CAIWAVREKRYEQYF.

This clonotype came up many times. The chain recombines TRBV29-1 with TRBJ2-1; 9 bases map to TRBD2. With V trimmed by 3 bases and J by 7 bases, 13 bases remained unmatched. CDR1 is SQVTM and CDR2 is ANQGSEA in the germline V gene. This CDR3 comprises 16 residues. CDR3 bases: TGCAGCGTTGAGGGTCTAGCGGGAAAGCTTGGGAATGAGCAGTTCTTC. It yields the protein CSVEGLAGKLGNEQFF.

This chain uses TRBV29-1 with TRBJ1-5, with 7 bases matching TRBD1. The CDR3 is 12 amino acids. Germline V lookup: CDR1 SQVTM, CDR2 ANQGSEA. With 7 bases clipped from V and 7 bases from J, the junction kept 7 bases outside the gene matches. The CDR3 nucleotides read TGCAGCGCCCAGACAGGGACGCAGCCCCAGCATTTT. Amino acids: CSAQTGTQPQHF.

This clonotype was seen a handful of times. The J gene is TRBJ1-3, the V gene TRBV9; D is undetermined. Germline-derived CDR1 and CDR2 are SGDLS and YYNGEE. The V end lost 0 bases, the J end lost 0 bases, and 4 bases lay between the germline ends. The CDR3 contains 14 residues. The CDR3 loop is CASSVGDSGNTIYF. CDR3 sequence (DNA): TGTGCCAGCAGCGTAGGGGACTCTGGAAACACCATATATTTT.

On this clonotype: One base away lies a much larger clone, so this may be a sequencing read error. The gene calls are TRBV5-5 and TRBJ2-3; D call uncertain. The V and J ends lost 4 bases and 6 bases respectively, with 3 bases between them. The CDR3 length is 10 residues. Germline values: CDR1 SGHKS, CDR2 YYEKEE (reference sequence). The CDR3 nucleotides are TGTGCCAGCAGCGTGGATACGCAGTATTTT. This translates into CASSVDTQYF.

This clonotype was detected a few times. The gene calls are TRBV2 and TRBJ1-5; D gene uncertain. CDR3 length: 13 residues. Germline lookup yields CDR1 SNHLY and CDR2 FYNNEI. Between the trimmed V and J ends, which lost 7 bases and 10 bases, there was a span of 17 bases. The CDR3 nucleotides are TGTGCCAGCACCTCCGGGCCCCCCAGCCCCCAGCATTTT. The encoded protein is CASTSGPPSPQHF. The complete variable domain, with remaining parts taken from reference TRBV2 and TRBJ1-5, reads EPEVTQTPSHQVTQMGQEVILRCVPISNHLYFYWYRQILGQKVEFLVSFYNNEISEKSEIFDDQFSVERPDGSNFTLKIRSTKLEDSAMYFCASTSGPPSPQHFGDGTRLSIL.

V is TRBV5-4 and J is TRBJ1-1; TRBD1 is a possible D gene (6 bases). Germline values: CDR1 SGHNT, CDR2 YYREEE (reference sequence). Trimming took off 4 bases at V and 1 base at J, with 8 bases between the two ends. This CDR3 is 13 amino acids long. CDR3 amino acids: CASSQDRNTEAFF. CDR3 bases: TGTGCCAGCAGCCAGGACAGGAACACTGAAGCTTTCTTT. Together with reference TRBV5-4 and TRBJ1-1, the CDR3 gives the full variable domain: ETGVTQSPTHLIKTRGQQVTLRCSSQSGHNTVSWYQQALGQGPQFIFQYYREEENGRGNFPPRFSGLQFPNYSSELNVNALELDDSALYLCASSQDRNTEAFFGQGTRLTVV.

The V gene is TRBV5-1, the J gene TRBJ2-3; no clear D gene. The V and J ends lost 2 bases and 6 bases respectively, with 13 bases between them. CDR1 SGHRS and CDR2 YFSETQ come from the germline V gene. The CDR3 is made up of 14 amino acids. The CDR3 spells CASSFTTPADTQYF. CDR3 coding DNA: TGCGCCAGCAGCTTCACAACCCCGGCTGATACGCAGTATTTT. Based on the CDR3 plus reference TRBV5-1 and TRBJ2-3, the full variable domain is KAGVTQTPRYLIKTRGQQVTLSCSPISGHRSVSWYQQTPGQGLQFLFEYFSETQRNKGNFPGRFSGRQFSNSRSEMNVSTLELGDSALYLCASSFTTPADTQYFGPGTRLTVL.

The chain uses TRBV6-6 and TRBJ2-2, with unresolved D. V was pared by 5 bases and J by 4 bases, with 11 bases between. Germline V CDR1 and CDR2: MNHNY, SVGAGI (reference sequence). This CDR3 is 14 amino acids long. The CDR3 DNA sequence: TGTGCCAGCAGTGCCTCGGTGCCCACCGGGGAGCTGTTTTTT. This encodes CASSASVPTGELFF.

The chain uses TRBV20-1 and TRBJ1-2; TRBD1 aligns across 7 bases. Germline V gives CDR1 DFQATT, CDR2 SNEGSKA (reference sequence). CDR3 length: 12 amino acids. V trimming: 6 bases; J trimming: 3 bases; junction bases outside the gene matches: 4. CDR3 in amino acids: CSARGLYYGYTF. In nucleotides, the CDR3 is TGCAGTGCGAGGGGGCTATACTATGGCTACACCTTC.

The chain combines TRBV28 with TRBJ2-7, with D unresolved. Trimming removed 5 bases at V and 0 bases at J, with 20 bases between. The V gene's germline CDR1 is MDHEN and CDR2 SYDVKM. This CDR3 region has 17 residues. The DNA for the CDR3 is TGTGCCAGCAGTCCTGCCCCCAAGGGCAGGAGCTCCTACGAGCAGTACTTC. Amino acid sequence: CASSPAPKGRSSYEQYF.

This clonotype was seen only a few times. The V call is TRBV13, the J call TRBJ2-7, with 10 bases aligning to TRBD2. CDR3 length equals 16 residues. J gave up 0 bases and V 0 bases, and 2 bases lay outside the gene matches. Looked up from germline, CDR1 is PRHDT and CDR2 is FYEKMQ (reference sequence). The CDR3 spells CASSLGTSGPSYEQYF. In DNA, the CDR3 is TGTGCCAGCAGCTTAGGGACTAGCGGGCCCTCCTACGAGCAGTACTTC.